The present T cell receptor (beta chain) was sequenced within a study of control samples from healthy donors and cancer patients. Sequencing was performed with immunoSEQ multiplex PCR; in TCRdb, only in-frame clones are kept and a portion is missing. The sample consists of 150,000 or so clones, 85% to 90% of them appearing once. CDR3 length equals 15 residues. The ends were cut back, 0 bases at V and 7 bases at J, with 15 bases in the middle. Germline V lookup: CDR1 SEHNR, CDR2 FQNEAQ (reference sequence). The chain is built from TRBV7-9 and TRBJ1-2; D uncertain. This TCR was recovered from a woman between 25 and 40 years old in good health. Sequencing was performed on blood. The CDR3 loop reads CASSLATATSFGYTF. CDR3 coding DNA: TGTGCCAGCAGCTTAGCCACGGCGACTTCGTTTGGCTACACCTTC.